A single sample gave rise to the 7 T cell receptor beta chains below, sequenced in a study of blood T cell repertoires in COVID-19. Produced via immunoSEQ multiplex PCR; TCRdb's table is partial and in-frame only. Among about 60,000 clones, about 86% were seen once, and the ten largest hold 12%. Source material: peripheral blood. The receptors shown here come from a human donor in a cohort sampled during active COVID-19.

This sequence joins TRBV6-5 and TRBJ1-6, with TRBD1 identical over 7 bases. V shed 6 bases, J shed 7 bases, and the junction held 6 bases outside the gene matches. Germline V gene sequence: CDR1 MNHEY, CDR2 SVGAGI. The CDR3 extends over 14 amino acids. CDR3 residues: CASRGQSGNSPLHF. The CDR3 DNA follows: TGTGCCAGCAGGGGACAGAGTGGGAATTCACCCCTCCACTTT.

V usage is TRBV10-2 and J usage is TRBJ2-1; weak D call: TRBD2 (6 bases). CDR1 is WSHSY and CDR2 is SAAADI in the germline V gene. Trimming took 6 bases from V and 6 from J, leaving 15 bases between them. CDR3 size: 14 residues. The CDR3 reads CASSRDWGSNEQFF. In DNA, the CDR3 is TGCGCCAGCAGCCGGGACTGGGGATCCAATGAGCAGTTCTTC.

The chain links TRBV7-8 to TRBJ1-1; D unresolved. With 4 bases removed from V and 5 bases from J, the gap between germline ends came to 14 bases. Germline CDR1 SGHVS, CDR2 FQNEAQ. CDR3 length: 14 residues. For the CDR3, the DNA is TGTGCCAGCAGCTACCGGGAGGGTCATACTGAAGCTTTCTTT. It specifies CASSYREGHTEAFF.

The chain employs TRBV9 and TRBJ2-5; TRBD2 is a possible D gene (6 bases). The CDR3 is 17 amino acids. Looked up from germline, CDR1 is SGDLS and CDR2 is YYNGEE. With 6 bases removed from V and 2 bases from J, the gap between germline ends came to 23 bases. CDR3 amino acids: CASTPSGSPEEQETQYF. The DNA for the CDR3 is TGTGCCAGCACCCCCTCCGGGAGCCCGGAGGAGCAAGAGACCCAGTACTTC. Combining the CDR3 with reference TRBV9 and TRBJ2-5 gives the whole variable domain DSGVTQTPKHLITATGQRVTLRCSPRSGDLSVYWYQQSLDQGLQFLIQYYNGEERAKGNILERFSAQQFPDLHSELNLSSLELGDSALYFCASTPSGSPEEQETQYFGPGTRLLVL.

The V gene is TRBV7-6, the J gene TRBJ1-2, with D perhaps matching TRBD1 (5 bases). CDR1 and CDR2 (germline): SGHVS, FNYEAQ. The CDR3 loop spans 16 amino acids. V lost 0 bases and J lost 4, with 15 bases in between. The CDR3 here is CASSLAAGRNLYGYTF. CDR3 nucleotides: TGTGCCAGCAGCTTAGCGGCAGGGAGGAACCTCTATGGCTACACCTTC.

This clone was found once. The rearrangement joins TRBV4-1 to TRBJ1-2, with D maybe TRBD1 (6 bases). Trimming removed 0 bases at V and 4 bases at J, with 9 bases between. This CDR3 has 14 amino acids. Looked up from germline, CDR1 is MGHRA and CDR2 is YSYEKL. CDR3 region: CASSQDTGIYGYTF. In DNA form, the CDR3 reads TGCGCCAGCAGCCAAGATACAGGGATCTATGGCTACACCTTC.

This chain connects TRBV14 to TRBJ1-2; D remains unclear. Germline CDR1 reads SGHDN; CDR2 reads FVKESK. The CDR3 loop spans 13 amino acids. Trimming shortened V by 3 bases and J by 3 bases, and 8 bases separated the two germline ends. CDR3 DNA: TGTGCCAGCAGCCAGGTCTTAGACTATGGCTACACCTTC. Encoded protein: CASSQVLDYGYTF.